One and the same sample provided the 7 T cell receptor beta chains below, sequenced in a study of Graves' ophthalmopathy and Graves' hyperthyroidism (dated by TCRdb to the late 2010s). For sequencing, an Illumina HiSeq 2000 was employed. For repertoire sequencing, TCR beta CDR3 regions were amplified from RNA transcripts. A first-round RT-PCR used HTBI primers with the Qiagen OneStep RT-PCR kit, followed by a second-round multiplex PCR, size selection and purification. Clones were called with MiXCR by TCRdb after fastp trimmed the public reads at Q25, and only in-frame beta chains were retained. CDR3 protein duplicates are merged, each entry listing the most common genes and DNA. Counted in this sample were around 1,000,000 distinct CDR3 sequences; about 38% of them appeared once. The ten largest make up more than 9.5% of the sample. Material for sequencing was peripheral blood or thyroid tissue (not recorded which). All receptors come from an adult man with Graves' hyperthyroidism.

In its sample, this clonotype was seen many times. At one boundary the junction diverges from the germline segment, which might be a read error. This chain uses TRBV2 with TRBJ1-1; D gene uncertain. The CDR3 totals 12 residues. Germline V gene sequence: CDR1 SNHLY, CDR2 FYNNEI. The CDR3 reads CASSEGNTEAFF. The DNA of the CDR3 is TGCGCCAGCAGTGAGGGGAACACTGAAGCTTTCTTT.

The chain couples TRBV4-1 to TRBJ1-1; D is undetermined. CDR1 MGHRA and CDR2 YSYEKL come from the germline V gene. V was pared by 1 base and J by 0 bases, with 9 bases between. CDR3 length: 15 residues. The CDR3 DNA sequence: TGCGCCAGCAGCCAAGTCGCGACTGTGAACACTGAAGCTTTCTTT. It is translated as CASSQVATVNTEAFF.

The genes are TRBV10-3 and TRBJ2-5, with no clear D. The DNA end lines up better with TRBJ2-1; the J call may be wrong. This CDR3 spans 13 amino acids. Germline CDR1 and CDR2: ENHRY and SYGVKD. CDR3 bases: TGTGCCAGCAACAGTTCCCCCTACAATGAGCAGTTCTTC. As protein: CASNSSPYNEQFF.

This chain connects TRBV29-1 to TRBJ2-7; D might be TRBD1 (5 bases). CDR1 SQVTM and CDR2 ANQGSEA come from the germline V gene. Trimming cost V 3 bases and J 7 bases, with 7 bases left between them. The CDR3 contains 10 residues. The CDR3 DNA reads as TGCAGCGTTGAGGGGCGAGAGCAGTACTTC. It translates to CSVEGREQYF.

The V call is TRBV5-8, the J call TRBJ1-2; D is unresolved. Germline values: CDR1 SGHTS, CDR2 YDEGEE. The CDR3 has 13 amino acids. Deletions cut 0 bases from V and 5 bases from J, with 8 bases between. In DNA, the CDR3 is TGTGCCAGCAGCTTGGACATCATATATGGCTACACCTTC. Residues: CASSLDIIYGYTF. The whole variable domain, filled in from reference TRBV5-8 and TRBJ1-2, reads EAGVTQSPTHLIKTRGQQATLRCSPISGHTSVYWYQQALGLGLQFLLWYDEGEERNRGNFPPRFSGRQFPNYSSELNVNALELEDSALYLCASSLDIIYGYTFGSGTRLTVV.

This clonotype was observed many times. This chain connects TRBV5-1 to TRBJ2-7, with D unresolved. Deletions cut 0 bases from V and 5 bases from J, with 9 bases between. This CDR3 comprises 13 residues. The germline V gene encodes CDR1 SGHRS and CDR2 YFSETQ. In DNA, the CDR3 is TGCGCCAGCAGCTTGGATGAGTTCCACGAGCAGTACTTC. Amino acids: CASSLDEFHEQYF.

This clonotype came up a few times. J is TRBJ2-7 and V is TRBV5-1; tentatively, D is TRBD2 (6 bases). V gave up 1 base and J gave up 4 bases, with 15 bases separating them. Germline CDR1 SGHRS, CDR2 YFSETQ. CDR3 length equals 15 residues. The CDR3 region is CASSLTEGPRYEQYF. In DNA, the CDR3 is TGCGCCAGCAGCTTGACGGAGGGCCCTCGATACGAGCAGTACTTC.